The 19 T cell receptor beta chains in this list originate from one sample, sequenced in a study of vaccination and CD4 T cells after COVID-19 (dated by TCRdb to between 2021 and 2024). Reading the label with the study, this specimen's treatment or condition is: roughly nine-day PBMC culture with coronavirus spike peptide pools or control peptides (ViraFEST assay). Receptors were amplified or captured by PCR. The run used an Illumina iSeq 100. DNA from cultured CD4+ T cells underwent TCR sequencing with the Oncomine TCR Beta short-read assay at the Johns Hopkins FTIC core. In-frame beta chains were kept once TCRdb had trimmed the public reads at Q25 with fastp and called clones with MiXCR. Merged by CDR3 protein, the rows form single entries marked with the most common genes and DNA. In all, the sample holds about 12,000 distinct CDR3 sequences, and about 50% of those were seen once. The ten top clones hold more than 12% of the sample.

These TCRs are of unknown antigen specificity. The material sequenced was CD4+ T cells from blood, cultured in vitro. These receptors were collected from a human donor who had recovered from COVID-19.

By share of the sample, this clonotype is medium-sized (0.01 to 0.1%). The J gene is TRBJ1-2, the V gene TRBV6-2 or TRBV6-3; 9 bases are a match to TRBD1. The ends lost 6 bases at V and 4 bases at J; junction bases unmatched: 6. The CDR3 is made up of 14 amino acids. Germline V gene sequence: CDR1 MNHEY, CDR2 SVGEGT. CDR3 amino acids: CASRQTGGPYGYTF. The CDR3 DNA reads TGTGCCAGCAGGCAGACAGGGGGACCCTATGGCTACACCTTC.

This clonotype turned up a few times. This chain connects TRBV30 to TRBJ1-1; tentatively, D is TRBD1 (6 bases). This CDR3 contains 12 residues. V was clipped by 4 bases and J by 8 bases, with 14 bases between them. Germline loops: CDR1 GTSNPN, CDR2 SVGIG (reference sequence). CDR3 protein: CAWNGGDGEAFF. The CDR3 nucleotides are TGTGCCTGGAATGGGGGCGATGGGGAAGCTTTCTTT.

This clonotype was seen a few times. V and J are TRBV7-3 and TRBJ1-1; 8 nucleotides agree with TRBD1. The germline V gene has CDR1 SGHTA and CDR2 FQGTGA. This CDR3 contains 15 residues. V lost 5 bases and J lost 1; bases outside the gene matches: 6. The CDR3 DNA is TGTGCCAGCAGCCCCTCAGGGGGCTCGAACACTGAAGCTTTCTTT. The encoded protein is CASSPSGGSNTEAFF.

The chain combines TRBV5-1 with TRBJ1-1; D might be TRBD1 (6 bases). The V and J ends lost 1 base and 3 bases respectively, with 13 bases between them. This CDR3 has 15 residues. The germline V gene has CDR1 SGHRS and CDR2 YFSETQ. CDR3 region: CASSLMGACDTEAFF. In DNA form, the CDR3 reads TGCGCCAGCAGCTTGATGGGGGCGTGCGACACTGAAGCTTTCTTT.

The rearrangement uses TRBV7-8 and TRBJ1-6; D unresolved. CDR1 is SGHVS and CDR2 is FQNEAQ in the germline V gene. The CDR3 spans 13 residues. V was cut by 1 base and J by 13 bases, with 11 bases left in between. The CDR3 loop is CASSLEKPQPLHF. DNA for the CDR3: TGTGCCAGCAGCTTAGAGAAGCCTCAGCCCCTCCACTTT.

This clonotype was seen a handful of times. J is TRBJ1-5 and V is TRBV7-9; TRBD1 matches 11 bases. From germline, CDR1 is SEHNR and CDR2 FQNEAQ (reference sequence). J gave up 6 bases and V 8 bases, and 6 bases lay outside the gene matches. This CDR3 is built from 14 residues. This CDR3 is CASGGQGAGQPQHF. As DNA, the CDR3 is TGTGCCAGCGGCGGACAGGGGGCAGGTCAGCCCCAGCATTTT.

CDR3 loop: CASSTSGTGREAFF. DNA of the CDR3: TGTGCCAGCAGTACTTCCGGGACAGGGAGGGAAGCTTTCTTT. The chain employs TRBV27 and TRBJ1-1, with 9 bases that match TRBD1. The CDR3 is made up of 14 amino acids. V lost 5 bases and J lost 8; bases outside the gene matches: 9. Looked up from germline, CDR1 is MNHEY and CDR2 is SMNVEV (reference sequence).

The chain joins TRBV30 to TRBJ2-5; tentatively, D is TRBD1 or TRBD2 (5 bases each). The V end lost 2 bases, the J end lost 5 bases, and 24 bases lay between the germline ends. The CDR3 is made up of 17 amino acids. The germline V gene encodes CDR1 GTSNPN and CDR2 SVGIG (reference sequence). The chain's CDR3 is CAWSPPRPGTLFETQYF. The CDR3 DNA sequence: TGTGCCTGGAGTCCCCCCCGTCCTGGGACGTTATTCGAGACCCAGTACTTC.

This clonotype was seen only a few times. The chain combines TRBV20-1 with TRBJ2-7; TRBD1 aligns across 8 bases. The length of the CDR3 is 16 residues. J gave up 1 base and V 2 bases, and 10 bases lay outside the gene matches. Germline V gene lookup returns CDR1 DFQATT and CDR2 SNEGSKA (reference sequence). CDR3 amino acids: CSARYPRTGKSYEQYF. Here the CDR3 DNA reads TGCAGTGCTAGATATCCCCGGACAGGGAAGTCCTACGAGCAGTACTTC.

This clonotype was counted only a few times. This sequence joins TRBV19 and TRBJ1-1; D is possibly TRBD1 (5 bases). The CDR3 has 14 residues. Trimming left V 4 bases short and J 1 base short, with 10 bases between. CDR1 LNHDA and CDR2 SQIVND come from the germline V gene (reference sequence). CDR3 sequence reads: CASSTSDRNTEAFF. In DNA, the CDR3 is TGTGCCAGTAGTACCTCCGACAGGAACACTGAAGCTTTCTTT.

The chain combines TRBV5-8 with TRBJ1-2, with D uncertain. The CDR3 spans 16 residues. V was clipped by 2 bases and J by 7 bases, with 21 bases between them. Germline V gene sequence: CDR1 SGHTS, CDR2 YDEGEE. The CDR3 DNA is TGTGCCAGCAGCTTTTCGCCTACGCGGCCTGCGGCTGGCTACACCTTC. Amino acid sequence: CASSFSPTRPAAGYTF.

The CDR3 coding sequence is TGTGCCAGCAGACCTCTACAGGGGGCTAAGTACAATGAGCAGTTCTTC. Translation: CASRPLQGAKYNEQFF. The chain joins TRBV6-2 or TRBV6-3 to TRBJ2-1; 9 bases fit TRBD1. This CDR3 has 16 residues. Germline-derived CDR1 and CDR2 are MNHEY and SVGEGT. Trimming took 6 bases from V and 4 from J; bases not matched to a gene: 10.

This clonotype is labeled medium-sized. V usage is TRBV19 and J usage is TRBJ2-7; 8 bases agree with TRBD1. The germline V gene encodes CDR1 LNHDA and CDR2 SQIVND (reference sequence). V shed 4 bases, J shed 0 bases, and the junction held 2 bases outside the gene matches. The CDR3 totals 14 residues. The CDR3 DNA reads TGTGCCAGTAGTACGACAGGGGACTCCTACGAGCAGTACTTC. Its translation: CASSTTGDSYEQYF.

The genes are TRBV20-1 and TRBJ2-7; 7 bases line up with TRBD2. From germline, CDR1 is DFQATT and CDR2 SNEGSKA (reference sequence). The ends lost 5 bases at V and 5 bases at J; junction bases unmatched: 12. This CDR3 has 14 amino acids. The DNA for the CDR3 is TGCAGTGCTTATAGCGGGCCCTCCCCACACGAGCAGTACTTC. The encoded protein is CSAYSGPSPHEQYF.

As concerns this clonotype: The junction does not match germline at one end; this may be a read error. This chain joins TRBV12-3 or TRBV12-4 and TRBJ1-2, with D possibly TRBD1 on 6 matching bases. The CDR3 has 13 amino acids. The CDR3 loop is CASSERQAGGCTF. The CDR3 nucleotides read TGTGCCAGCAGTGAAAGGCAGGCGGGGGGCTGCACCTTC.

The sample holds a few counts of this clonotype. The chain uses TRBV7-8 and TRBJ1-5; maybe TRBD1 (5 bases). V lost 2 bases to trimming and J lost 0 bases, with 11 bases between them. The CDR3 is made up of 16 amino acids. Germline values: CDR1 SGHVS, CDR2 FQNEAQ. CDR3 sequence reads: CASSLLGVNSNQPQHF. For the CDR3, the DNA is TGTGCCAGCAGCTTATTGGGGGTAAATAGCAATCAGCCCCAGCATTTT.

This clonotype qualifies as medium-sized. This CDR3 is CASIPTDSSNTGELFF. The DNA for the CDR3 is TGTGCCAGCATCCCCACCGACTCGTCGAACACCGGGGAGCTGTTTTTT. The rearrangement uses TRBV11-2 and TRBJ2-2; D is unclear. The CDR3 has 16 residues. The V gene lost 7 bases and the J gene lost 0 bases, with 15 bases spanning the gap. The V gene's germline CDR1 is SGHAT and CDR2 FQNNGV.

This clonotype was picked up a small number of times. This chain joins TRBV19 and TRBJ1-2; D is possibly TRBD1 (5 bases). Trimming pared 7 bases from V and 3 bases from J, leaving 15 bases between. CDR3 size: 14 residues. Per the germline V gene, CDR1 is LNHDA and CDR2 is SQIVND (reference sequence). For the CDR3, the DNA is TGTGCCAGTAACCTGCGGGGCAGGGACTATGGCTACACCTTC. Its protein product is CASNLRGRDYGYTF.

In the case of this clonotype: Sequence at one end of the junction differs from germline and may be a read error. The chain joins TRBV6-1 to TRBJ1-6, with TRBD1 matching over 7 bases. The germline CDR1 and CDR2 sequences are MNHNS and SASEGT. There are 14 residues in the CDR3. CDR3 coding DNA: TGTGCCAGCGGTGACAGGGCACCTAATTCACCCCTCCACTTT. Translation gives CASGDRAPNSPLHF.